The clone carrying this T cell receptor beta chain was observed a few times. Trimming removed 2 bases from V and 10 bases from J; junction bases left unmatched: 7. This CDR3 is built from 14 residues. CDR1 is SGDLS, CDR2 YYNGEE, per germline. TCRdb called the 5' RACE reads again in MiXCR, with one record for every CDR3 protein. The sample lists 110,000 or so distinct CDR3 sequences, roughly 10% seen once, with 20% to 25% in the top ten. The data belong to a study of spatial heterogeneity in lung cancer. Time point defined: blood at routine non-recurrence follow-up after resection. The source is a female donor with early-stage non-small cell lung cancer. The sequenced sample was PBMCs, obtained at follow-up. V gene TRBV9 combines with J gene TRBJ2-1, with 9 bases that match TRBD2. DNA of the CDR3: TGTGCCAGCAGCGTTGTTTCTAGCGGGAACGAGCAGTTCTTC. It is translated as CASSVVSSGNEQFF.